This is a list of T cell receptor beta chains from one sample in a study of CD8 T cells in Susac syndrome. One entry per CDR3 protein results from TCRdb running MiXCR on the immunoSEQ multiplex PCR reads. The table includes about 190,000 distinct CDR3 sequences, over 75% detected once. The sample consisted of CD4+ T cells from PBMCs. The receptors come from a human donor with Susac syndrome. Both conserved end residues are part of each CDR3. The D gene is left open where the match is weak. Clone size appears in some rows only: once, few, many, or a class for an expanded clone.

>-|TRBJ2-7|TRBV20-1|-
TGCAGTGCTAGAAGGTCGGCAGCCCTATCCTACGAGCAGTACTTC
CSARRSAALSYEQYF
>-|TRBJ2-3|TRBV7-9|few
TGTGCCAGCAGACCCGGGGGTTACACAGATACGCAGTATTTT
CASRPGGYTDTQYF
>-|TRBJ2-3|TRBV11-2|-
TGTGCCAGCAGCTCAACCAGCTCGGGAGATACGCAGTATTTT
CASSSTSSGDTQYF
>-|TRBJ1-4|TRBV20-1|-
TGCAGTGCTAGAGTGCAGCCGTTTATGCGAAAACTGTTTTTT
CSARVQPFMRKLFF
>TRBD2|TRBJ2-3|TRBV5-1|-
TGCGCCAGCAGCTTGGCGCTAGCGGGAGGCTACCATACGCAGTATTTT
CASSLALAGGYHTQYF
>-|TRBJ1-1|TRBV29-1|-
TGCAGCGTTGCAACCCAGGGAATGAACACTGAAGCTTTCTTT
CSVATQGMNTEAFF
>-|TRBJ1-3|TRBV10-3|-
TGTGCCATCAGTTCGGGCCAGAGCTCTGGAAACACCATATATTTT
CAISSGQSSGNTIYF
>-|TRBJ2-5|TRBV11-2|few
TGTGCCAGCAGCCGCCCCACGGACTGGGAGACCCAGTACTTC
CASSRPTDWETQYF
>TRBD1|TRBJ2-7|TRBV19|once
TGTGCCAGCCAGAAGAGGACAGGGAGTTACGAGCAGTACTTC
CASQKRTGSYEQYF
>-|TRBJ1-2|TRBV29-1|-
TGCAGCGTTGCCTCTCTGTCGGGCACCGGGGCCTTC
CSVASLSGTGAF
>-|TRBJ2-3|TRBV20-1|-
TGCAGTGCTAGGATACAGCACACAGATACGCAGTATTTT
CSARIQHTDTQYF
>-|TRBJ1-1|TRBV12-3/TRBV12-4|-
TGTGCCAGCACTCGGGACGCCTCGAACACTGAAGCTTTCTTT
CASTRDASNTEAFF
>TRBD2|TRBJ2-7|TRBV10-3|-
TGTGCCACCTCTACGACTAGCGGGGGGGCCTACGAGCAGTACTTC
CATSTTSGGAYEQYF
>TRBD1|TRBJ2-5|TRBV7-6|once
TGTGCCAGCAGCTTAGGGGGGACAGGGGGAGAGACCCAGTACTTC
CASSLGGTGGETQYF
>-|TRBJ1-2|TRBV5-1|-
TGCGCCAGCAGCTTGGACTTCAACTATGGCTACACCTTC
CASSLDFNYGYTF
>-|TRBJ1-5|TRBV5-1|-
TGCGCCAGCAGCTTGGGAGGAGGGTGGGAGCCCCAGCATTTT
CASSLGGGWEPQHF
>-|TRBJ1-6|TRBV20-1|-
TGCAGTGCTCAGGGTGCGTTGGGGTTGAATTCACCCCTCCACTTT
CSAQGALGLNSPLHF
>-|TRBJ1-1|TRBV30|-
TGTGCCTGGGGACTATTCAGCACTGAAGCTTTCTTT
CAWGLFSTEAFF
>TRBD2|TRBJ2-3|TRBV10-3|-
TGTGCCATCAGAAAGACTAGCGACACAGATACGCAGTATTTT
CAIRKTSDTDTQYF
>-|TRBJ1-2|TRBV4-1|-
TGCGCCAGCAGCCAAGATCCGACGGCTTATGGCTACACCTTC
CASSQDPTAYGYTF
>-|TRBJ2-7|TRBV18|-
TGTGCCAGCTCACCCCGAGAGGGGCTACAGGCGCAGTACTTC
CASSPREGLQAQYF
>TRBD2|TRBJ2-1|TRBV18|-
TGTGCCAGCTCACCACCGAAGACTAGCGGTCTACTAAGCTCCTACAATGAGCAGTTCTTC
CASSPPKTSGLLSSYNEQFF
>-|TRBJ2-3|TRBV9|-
TGTGCCAGCAGCGTAGAGGCCCGCACAGATACGCAGTATTTT
CASSVEARTDTQYF
>-|TRBJ1-1|TRBV2|-
TGTGCCAGCACCGTCGTGGAGAACACTGAAGCTTTCTTT
CASTVVENTEAFF
>-|TRBJ2-1|TRBV5-1|once
TGCGCCAGCAGCTTCGACAGAGGCAATGAGCAGTTCTTC
CASSFDRGNEQFF
>TRBD1|TRBJ1-1|TRBV20-1|-
TGCAGTGCTAGGGATAACAGGGGATTGACTGAAGCTTTCTTT
CSARDNRGLTEAFF
>-|TRBJ1-2|TRBV15|-
TGTGCCACCAGCAGGTCTGGGGGCAGGACCTATGGCTACACCTTC
CATSRSGGRTYGYTF
>TRBD1|TRBJ1-2|TRBV3-1|-
TGTGCCAGCAGCCTAGGACAGGGGTCATCCTATGGCTACACCTTC
CASSLGQGSSYGYTF
>-|TRBJ2-4|TRBV28|-
TGTGCCAGCAGTTTGGAGGGGGCGCCAAAAAACATTCAGTACTTC
CASSLEGAPKNIQYF
>TRBD2|TRBJ2-5|TRBV5-1|-
TGCGCCAGCAGTCCGGTAGCGGGAGGGACGGAGACCCAGTACTTC
CASSPVAGGTETQYF
>TRBD1|TRBJ1-2|TRBV3-1|-
TGTGCCAGCAGCCCAAGCCCACAGGGGTACTATGGCTACACCTTC
CASSPSPQGYYGYTF
>TRBD1|TRBJ1-2|TRBV12-3/TRBV12-4|-
TGTGCCAGCAGTTCAGACAGGGGGCACGGTGGCTACACCTTC
CASSSDRGHGGYTF
>TRBD1|TRBJ1-2|TRBV15|-
TGTGCCACCAGCAGAGAGACAGGGAACTATGGCTACACCTTC
CATSRETGNYGYTF
>-|TRBJ1-1|TRBV5-1|-
TGCGCCAGCAGCTTTTTACGAAACGATTTCTCGAACACTGAAGCTTTCTTT
CASSFLRNDFSNTEAFF
>-|TRBJ1-1|TRBV15|-
TGTGCCACCAGCAGAGTAGTTACCTCGACGACTAAATTTGAAGCTTTCTTT
CATSRVVTSTTKFEAFF
>-|TRBJ1-5|TRBV29-1|-
TGCAGCGTTGAAGTTGAGGGTTTGGATCAGCCCCAGCATTTT
CSVEVEGLDQPQHF
>-|TRBJ1-1|TRBV19|-
TGTGCCAGTACCGCGAGGCCTCAAGGCGAAGCTTTCTTT
CASTARPQGEAFF
>TRBD1|TRBJ1-3|TRBV25-1|once
TGTGCCAGCAGTGAATATTCGGACAGGGACTCTGGAAACACCATATATTTT
CASSEYSDRDSGNTIYF
>TRBD2|TRBJ2-3|TRBV5-1|-
TGCGCCAGCAGCGGACGGGGGGGGGACACAGATACGCAGTATTTT
CASSGRGGDTDTQYF
>-|TRBJ1-2|TRBV27|-
TGTGCCAGCAGTTTTTCAGGGGATGGCTACACCTTC
CASSFSGDGYTF
>-|TRBJ1-1|TRBV6-1|-
TGTGCCAGCAGTGATTGGGGGGCGAGAGGTACTGAAGCTTTCTTT
CASSDWGARGTEAFF
>-|TRBJ2-5|TRBV24-1|-
TGTGCCACCAGTGATTCCGGGAGAGAGACCCAGTACTTC
CATSDSGRETQYF
>TRBD1|TRBJ2-3|TRBV6-5|-
TGTGCCAGCAGTCTGGACAGGGGAGATACGCAGTATTTT
CASSLDRGDTQYF
>-|TRBJ1-2|TRBV11-2|-
TGTGCCAGCACCACCCAGAGGGCAGGGGACTATGGCTACACCTTC
CASTTQRAGDYGYTF
>-|TRBJ1-5|TRBV5-6|-
TGTGCCAGCAGCTTGAGAAGCGGTCAGCCCCAGCATTTT
CASSLRSGQPQHF
>TRBD2|TRBJ2-1|TRBV6-5|-
TGTGCCAGCAGTTACTGGCTACCGGGACTAGCGTCCAATGAGCAGTTCTTC
CASSYWLPGLASNEQFF
>-|TRBJ1-1|TRBV20-1|-
TGCAGTGCTAGAGAGGGCCCCCACACTGAAGCTTTCTTT
CSAREGPHTEAFF
>TRBD1|TRBJ2-3|TRBV9|-
TGTGCCAGCAGCGTAAGGGGACAGCCAATCACAGATACGCAGTATTTT
CASSVRGQPITDTQYF
>TRBD2|TRBJ2-3|TRBV18|once
TGTGCCAGCTCACCCCCACGGGGGGTCACAGATACGCAGTATTTT
CASSPPRGVTDTQYF
>-|TRBJ2-1|TRBV11-2|-
TGTGCCAGCAGCCCAATCACTAGTTACAATGAGCAGTTCTTC
CASSPITSYNEQFF
>-|TRBJ2-1|TRBV21-1|-
TGTGCCAGCAGCAACGACAGGGCTGATGAGCAGTTCTTC
CASSNDRADEQFF